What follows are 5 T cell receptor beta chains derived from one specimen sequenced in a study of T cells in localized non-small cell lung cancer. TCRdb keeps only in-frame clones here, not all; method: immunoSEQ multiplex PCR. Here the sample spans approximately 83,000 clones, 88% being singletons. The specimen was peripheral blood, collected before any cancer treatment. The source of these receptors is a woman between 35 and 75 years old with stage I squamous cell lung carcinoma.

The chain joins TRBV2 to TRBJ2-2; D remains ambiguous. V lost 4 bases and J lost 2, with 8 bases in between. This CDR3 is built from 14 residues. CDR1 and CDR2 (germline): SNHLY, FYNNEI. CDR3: CASSVQANTGELFF. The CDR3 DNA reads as TGTGCCAGCAGTGTGCAGGCTAACACCGGGGAGCTGTTTTTT.

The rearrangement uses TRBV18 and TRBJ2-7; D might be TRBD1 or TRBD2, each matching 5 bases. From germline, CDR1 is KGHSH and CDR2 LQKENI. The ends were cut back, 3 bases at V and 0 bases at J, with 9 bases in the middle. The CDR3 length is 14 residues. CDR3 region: CASSPGRPSYEQYF. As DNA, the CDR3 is TGTGCCAGCTCACCGGGACGGCCCTCCTACGAGCAGTACTTC.

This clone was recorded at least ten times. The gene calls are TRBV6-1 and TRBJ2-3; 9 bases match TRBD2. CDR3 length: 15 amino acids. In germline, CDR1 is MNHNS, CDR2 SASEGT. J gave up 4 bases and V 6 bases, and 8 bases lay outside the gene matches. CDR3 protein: CASSRAGGGPDTQYF. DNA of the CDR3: TGTGCCAGCAGCCGAGCGGGGGGAGGTCCAGATACGCAGTATTTT.

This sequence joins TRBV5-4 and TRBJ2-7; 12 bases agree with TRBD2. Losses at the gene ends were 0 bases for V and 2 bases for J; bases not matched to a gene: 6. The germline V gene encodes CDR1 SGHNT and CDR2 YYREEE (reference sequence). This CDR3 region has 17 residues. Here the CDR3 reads CASSLGTSGGITYEQYF. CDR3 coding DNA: TGTGCCAGCAGCTTGGGAACTAGCGGGGGGATTACCTACGAGCAGTACTTC. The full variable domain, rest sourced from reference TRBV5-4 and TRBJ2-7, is ETGVTQSPTHLIKTRGQQVTLRCSSQSGHNTVSWYQQALGQGPQFIFQYYREEENGRGNFPPRFSGLQFPNYSSELNVNALELDDSALYLCASSLGTSGGITYEQYFGPGTRLTVT.

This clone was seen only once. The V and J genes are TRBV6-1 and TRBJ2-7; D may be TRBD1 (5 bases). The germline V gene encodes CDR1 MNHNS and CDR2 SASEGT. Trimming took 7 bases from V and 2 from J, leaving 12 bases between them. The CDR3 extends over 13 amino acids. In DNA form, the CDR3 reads TGTGCCAGCATGACCAGGGCGGCCTACGAGCAGTACTTC. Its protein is CASMTRAAYEQYF.